This TCR beta chain comes out of a study of T cells in Graves' hyperthyroidism and ophthalmopathy. General observations from the study: Most thyroid clonotypes that were expanded above 0.001 also turned up in blood.

Newly diagnosed hyperthyroidism patients aged 18 to 65 years had disease lasting under 2 months. Patients with uncontrolled infections, other autoimmune diseases, pregnancy or lactation were excluded. Fresh peripheral blood, 10 ml, was the source of the PBMCs. TCR beta CDR3 regions were amplified from RNA transcripts. The primer set for the first-round RT-PCR of the TCR CDR3 was HTBI. One entry per CDR3 protein, called by TCRdb with MiXCR from the multiplex PCR reads. Among over 700,000 distinct CDR3 sequences listed, roughly a sixth were seen once. The ends were cut back, 1 base at V and 3 bases at J, with 4 bases in the middle. The V gene's germline CDR1 is LNHNV and CDR2 YYDKDF (reference sequence). The CDR3 is 13 amino acids. To note about this clonotype: The antigen is not known.

The source of this sequence is a woman between 50 and 59 years old with Graves' hyperthyroidism that later progressed to Graves' ophthalmopathy. The chain carries TRBV15 and TRBJ2-1; D call uncertain. Source material: blood. The CDR3 region has the DNA TGTGCCACCAGCAGAGCCATCTACAATGAGCAGTTCTTC. It specifies CATSRAIYNEQFF.